This paragraph covers one TCR beta chain sequence. This sample is drawn from a study of blood T cell repertoires in COVID-19. Under the authors' procedure: How many nucleated cells were present was estimated from reference gene primer amplification. Sequenced by immunoSEQ multiplex PCR; TCRdb stores in-frame clones only, minus some. V, J and clone size derive from that table, while D and trimming were established from the DNA sequence. The data contain 150,000 to 200,000 clones, 85% of them singletons. The CDR3 runs to 18 residues. V was pared by 5 bases and J by 1 base, with 20 bases between. Germline CDR1 is SGHVS and CDR2 is FQNEAQ.

This clonotype was obtained from an elderly woman with COVID-19, enrolled during active disease. The chain couples TRBV7-8 to TRBJ2-2; the D gene is possibly TRBD2 (6 bases). Sample: peripheral blood. The CDR3 DNA sequence: TGTGCCAGCAGCCCTCATCCCCGGCTAGCGAGGAACACCGGGGAGCTGTTTTTT. Protein: CASSPHPRLARNTGELFF.